This T cell receptor beta chain was sequenced in a study of OX40 agonist ivuxolimab in advanced cancers. The wider study: Patients with hepatocellular carcinoma, melanoma, renal cell or head and neck cancer made up the dose-escalation patients.

Findings and limits, study-wide: Dose levels from 0.1 to 3.0 mg/kg saw CD4+ and CD8+ blood T cells expand clonally by week 6.

No patient had autoimmune disease or received systemic immunosuppression. As for this clone: The antigen remains unidentified.

The CDR3 has 15 amino acids. Trimming cost V 4 bases and J 3 bases; bases outside gene matches: 6. CDR1 SGHVS and CDR2 FNYEAQ come from the germline V gene. Method: immunoSEQ multiplex PCR; TCRdb's copy keeps in-frame clones and lacks some. The table lists about 60,000 clones, approximately 91% of them singletons. J is TRBJ1-5 and V is TRBV7-6; TRBD1 aligns across 7 bases. The sequence was collected from an adult with an advanced solid tumor such as melanoma, head and neck, liver or kidney cancer. Sample: CD4+ or CD8+ T cells sorted from blood, taken in a trial of the OX40 agonist ivuxolimab. The CDR3 nucleotides read TGTGCCAGCAGCTACAGACAGGGAGACAATCAGCCCCAGCATTTT. It codes for CASSYRQGDNQPQHF.